What follows are 10 T cell receptor beta chains derived from one specimen sequenced in a study of shared clonotypes between healthy human individuals. Method: immunoSEQ multiplex PCR; TCRdb's copy keeps in-frame clones and lacks some. Among 1.5 million to 1.9 million clones listed, 98% were seen once. The sample was naive CD4+ T cells sorted from blood. Subset meaning: CD45RA+ positively selected. The receptors shown here come from a man aged 25 to 40 in good health.

The chain joins TRBV10-1 to TRBJ2-5, with a possible D match to TRBD2 (5 bases). The length of the CDR3 is 15 residues. Trimming cost V 5 bases and J 5 bases, with 18 bases left between them. Germline CDR1 reads WNHNN; CDR2 reads SYGVQD (reference sequence). The CDR3 region is CASSSTAGLRETQYF. CDR3 in DNA: TGCGCCAGCAGTTCTACCGCGGGCTTGAGGGAGACCCAGTACTTC.

This chain joins TRBV6-1 and TRBJ2-1, with 8 nucleotides matching TRBD2. V shed 7 bases, J shed 2 bases, and the junction held 7 bases outside the gene matches. The CDR3 covers 15 residues. CDR1 is MNHNS and CDR2 is SASEGT in the germline V gene. The CDR3 nucleotides read TGTGCCAGCAATAGAGTAGCGGGACCCTACAATGAGCAGTTCTTC. Protein: CASNRVAGPYNEQFF.

This clone was recorded once. This rearrangement joins TRBV28 to TRBJ2-1; D may be TRBD1 (5 bases). V was trimmed by 5 bases and J by 2 bases, leaving 7 bases between them. This CDR3 has 13 residues. The germline V gene has CDR1 MDHEN and CDR2 SYDVKM. CDR3 bases: TGTGCCAGCAGTCAGGGCACCTACAATGAGCAGTTCTTC. Its protein is CASSQGTYNEQFF.

The gene calls are TRBV9 and TRBJ2-7, with D perhaps matching TRBD2 (6 bases). Germline CDR1 reads SGDLS; CDR2 reads YYNGEE. The CDR3 extends over 14 amino acids. Deletions cut 1 base from V and 6 bases from J, with 14 bases between. CDR3 DNA: TGTGCCAGCAGCGTATCTACTAGCTCCAGCGAGCAGTACTTC. Its protein product is CASSVSTSSSEQYF.

V is TRBV5-4 and J is TRBJ2-1, with a possible D match to TRBD2 (6 bases). V was clipped by 3 bases and J by 0 bases, with 10 bases between them. CDR1 is SGHNT, CDR2 YYREEE, per germline (reference sequence). There are 15 residues in the CDR3. The CDR3 bases are TGTGCCAGCAGCTCGGGACTTTTCTCCTACAATGAGCAGTTCTTC. Translation: CASSSGLFSYNEQFF.

The CDR3 DNA reads TGTGCCAGCAGTGAAGGGACAGGTTTTAGCTATGGCTACACCTTC. It yields the protein CASSEGTGFSYGYTF. This chain links TRBV6-1 with TRBJ1-2; 7 nucleotides match TRBD1. The CDR3 contains 15 residues. The germline gives CDR1 MNHNS, CDR2 SASEGT. The trim removed 1 base at V and 4 bases at J, leaving 6 bases unmatched.

V and J are TRBV18 and TRBJ2-7, with 9 nucleotides matching TRBD1. J gave up 5 bases and V 2 bases, and 10 bases lay outside the gene matches. Germline CDR1 and CDR2: KGHSH and LQKENI. This CDR3 is built from 16 residues. The CDR3 sequence is CASSPTMGQGTDEQYF. In DNA, the CDR3 is TGTGCCAGCTCACCAACCATGGGACAGGGTACGGACGAGCAGTACTTC.

The CDR3 DNA follows: TGTGCCAGCAGCTTAACGGGACAGATTTCCTACGAGCAGTACTTC. Its protein is CASSLTGQISYEQYF. The V and J genes are TRBV7-2 and TRBJ2-7, with 7 bases aligning to TRBD1. The CDR3 covers 15 residues. The V gene end was trimmed by 2 bases and the J gene end by 1 base; junction bases not matched to a gene: 5. Germline V CDR1 and CDR2: SGHTA, FQGNSA.

A word on this clone: Other DNA sequences in the same sample also yield this CDR3. The J gene is TRBJ2-3, the V gene TRBV29-1; tentative D call: TRBD1 (6 bases). This CDR3 contains 12 residues. Looked up from germline, CDR1 is SQVTM and CDR2 is ANQGSEA. V shed 6 bases and J shed 0 bases, with 7 bases lying between them. CDR3 in amino acids: CSVGGSTDTQYF. The DNA of the CDR3 is TGCAGCGTAGGGGGAAGCACAGATACGCAGTATTTT.

The chain uses TRBV9 and TRBJ1-3; TRBD1 is a possible D gene (5 bases). CDR1 and CDR2 (germline): SGDLS, YYNGEE. Trimming shortened V by 3 bases and J by 2 bases, and 6 bases separated the two germline ends. This CDR3 is built from 13 residues. CDR3: CASSGTPGNTIYF. The CDR3 nucleotides read TGTGCCAGCAGCGGGACACCTGGAAACACCATATATTTT.